The 26 T cell receptor beta chains in this list originate from one sample, sequenced in a study of cytomegalovirus exposure and HLA in healthy donors. The PCR was carried out with 60 Vbeta primers and 13 Jbeta primers. The protocol was immunoSEQ multiplex PCR, while the TCRdb copy is restricted to in-frame clones and leaves out a portion. This sample has 110,000 to 150,000 clones, with around 75% found just once. Material for sequencing was PBMCs. The receptor source for this set is a man younger than 40 in good health and CMV-seronegative.

Of note for this clone: The junction shows a germline mismatch at one end, possibly a read error. J is TRBJ2-4 and V is TRBV10-1; a weak D match, TRBD2 (6 bases). Germline loops: CDR1 WNHNN, CDR2 SYGVQD (reference sequence). This CDR3 comprises 13 residues. The CDR3 coding sequence is TGCGCCAGCAGTGAGTTGACCGGGACTCCCTTACACTTC. Its translation is CASSELTGTPLHF.

The chain carries TRBV27 and TRBJ1-6; the D gene is possibly TRBD1 (5 bases). V was cut by 8 bases and J by 13 bases, with 18 bases left in between. The CDR3 has 13 residues. Germline assignment: CDR1 MNHEY and CDR2 SMNVEV (reference sequence). The CDR3 coding sequence is TGTGCCAGCGGTTACGGGGGGGAATTCCCCCTCCACTTT. Translation gives CASGYGGEFPLHF.

This chain uses TRBV28 with TRBJ1-2; perhaps TRBD1 as D (5 bases). The ends were cut back, 8 bases at V and 2 bases at J, with 15 bases in the middle. The CDR3 is 14 amino acids. Germline V CDR1 and CDR2: MDHEN, SYDVKM. CDR3 in amino acids: CASLVHGGNYGYTF. The CDR3 DNA reads TGTGCCAGCCTCGTCCATGGGGGGAACTATGGCTACACCTTC.

This clone has just one count. For the CDR3, the DNA is TGTGCCAGCAGCCCTCGGAGAGCGGGGGACAATGAGCAGTTCTTC. Translation gives CASSPRRAGDNEQFF. V is TRBV7-8 and J is TRBJ2-1; TRBD2 agrees at 8 bases. The CDR3 has 15 amino acids. Germline V CDR1 and CDR2: SGHVS, FQNEAQ. Losses at the gene ends were 5 bases for V and 5 bases for J; bases not matched to a gene: 8. Based on the CDR3 plus reference TRBV7-8 and TRBJ2-1, the full variable domain is GAGVSQSPRYKVAKRGQDVALRCDPISGHVSLFWYQQALGQGPEFLTYFQNEAQLDKSGLPSDRFFAERPEGSVSTLKIQRTQQEDSAVYLCASSPRRAGDNEQFFGPGTRLTVL.

The CDR3 loop reads CASSLVVYNSPLHF. In DNA, the CDR3 is TGTGCCAGCAGCTTGGTAGTTTATAATTCACCCCTCCACTTT. V and J are TRBV5-8 and TRBJ1-6; unclear D gene. The CDR3 sequence is 14 residues long. CDR1 is SGHTS, CDR2 YDEGEE, per germline. V was pared by 0 bases and J by 4 bases, with 5 bases between.

The chain combines TRBV5-1 with TRBJ2-1, with TRBD1 as a possible D gene (6 bases). The CDR3 covers 13 residues. The V gene's germline CDR1 is SGHRS and CDR2 YFSETQ. V was cut by 7 bases and J by 4 bases, with 12 bases left in between. CDR3 in DNA: TGCGCCAGCTCAGGGGCCCTTTACAATGAGCAGTTCTTC. Its translation is CASSGALYNEQFF.

The J gene is TRBJ2-1, the V gene TRBV27; 9 bases are shared with TRBD2. This CDR3 has 15 residues. CDR1 is MNHEY, CDR2 SMNVEV, per germline (reference sequence). The junction had 1 base not matched to a gene; V was cut back by 2 bases and J by 2 bases. CDR3 sequence: CASSLAGGPYNEQFF. In DNA form, the CDR3 reads TGTGCCAGCAGTTTAGCGGGAGGGCCCTACAATGAGCAGTTCTTC.

The chain links TRBV9 to TRBJ2-3; TRBD2 agrees at 12 bases. The CDR3 spans 14 residues. Trimming cost V 7 bases and J 6 bases; bases outside gene matches: 6. Germline CDR1 and CDR2: SGDLS and YYNGEE. The CDR3 bases are TGTGCCAGCGAGGGACTAGCGGGTACGGATACGCAGTATTTT. Residues: CASEGLAGTDTQYF. Supplemented by reference TRBV9 and TRBJ2-3, the full variable domain reads DSGVTQTPKHLITATGQRVTLRCSPRSGDLSVYWYQQSLDQGLQFLIQYYNGEERAKGNILERFSAQQFPDLHSELNLSSLELGDSALYFCASEGLAGTDTQYFGPGTRLTVL.

This sequence joins TRBV10-3 and TRBJ1-4; 7 bases are shared with TRBD1. The germline CDR1 and CDR2 sequences are ENHRY and SYGVKD. CDR3 length equals 16 residues. The V and J ends lost 4 bases and 0 bases, in that order; junction bases with no gene match: 5. CDR3 loop: CAISAGTATTNEKLFF. DNA for the CDR3: TGTGCCATCAGTGCCGGGACAGCCACAACTAATGAAAAACTGTTTTTT.

The chain joins TRBV5-8 to TRBJ1-5; 7 bases line up with TRBD1. Per the germline V gene, CDR1 is SGHTS and CDR2 is YDEGEE. V was pared by 4 bases and J by 4 bases, with 5 bases of the junction left unmatched. The CDR3 loop spans 14 amino acids. CDR3 nucleotide sequence: TGTGCCAGCAGCCCGTCAGGGGGGAATCAGCCCCAGCATTTT. It translates to CASSPSGGNQPQHF.

The rearrangement uses TRBV7-9 and TRBJ2-3; 13 nucleotides agree with TRBD2. V shed 1 base, J shed 5 bases, and the junction held 6 bases outside the gene matches. Germline loops: CDR1 SEHNR, CDR2 FQNEAQ (reference sequence). The CDR3 is 17 amino acids. The CDR3 loop is CASSLGLAGGPKDTQYF. CDR3 sequence (DNA): TGTGCCAGCAGCTTAGGACTAGCGGGGGGCCCGAAAGATACGCAGTATTTT.

As to this clone: The same CDR3 can be traced to other DNA sequences in this sample. The chain couples TRBV5-1 to TRBJ2-3, with a weak D call TRBD2 (5 bases). From germline, CDR1 is SGHRS and CDR2 YFSETQ. CDR3 length equals 17 residues. V was cut by 0 bases and J by 0 bases, with 14 bases left in between. CDR3 loop: CASSLGSSSPSTDTQYF. The CDR3 DNA sequence: TGCGCCAGCAGCTTGGGATCTAGCAGTCCTAGCACAGATACGCAGTATTTT.

V gene TRBV28 combines with J gene TRBJ2-2, with 10 bases fitting TRBD1. The V gene end was trimmed by 6 bases and the J gene end by 7 bases; junction bases not matched to a gene: 17. CDR1 is MDHEN, CDR2 SYDVKM, per germline. The CDR3 is made up of 18 amino acids. In nucleotides, the CDR3 is TGTGCCAGCAGCCCACTACTCTCCGGGACAGGGGACATCGGGGAGCTGTTTTTT. Encoded protein: CASSPLLSGTGDIGELFF.

The chain's CDR3 is CASSVAPSYQETQYF. In nucleotides, the CDR3 is TGTGCCAGCAGCGTAGCTCCTAGCTACCAAGAGACCCAGTACTTC. This sequence joins TRBV9 and TRBJ2-5, with a weak D call TRBD2 (5 bases). Germline V gene data show CDR1 as SGDLS and CDR2 as YYNGEE. Between the trimmed V and J ends, which lost 0 bases and 0 bases, there was a span of 9 bases. The CDR3 length is 15 residues.

In this sample, this clone turned up once. The chain joins TRBV11-1 to TRBJ1-1; no firm D call. There are 13 residues in the CDR3. CDR1 SGHAT and CDR2 FQDESV come from the germline V gene (reference sequence). V lost 0 bases to trimming and J lost 4 bases, with 6 bases between them. CDR3 sequence (DNA): TGTGCCAGCAGCTTAGCGAGGTCCACTGAAGCTTTCTTT. It is translated as CASSLARSTEAFF.

The chain has TRBV28 and TRBJ1-3, with 8 bases aligning to TRBD1. The CDR3 length is 15 residues. V shed 3 bases, J shed 5 bases, and the junction held 6 bases outside the gene matches. Germline values: CDR1 MDHEN, CDR2 SYDVKM. As DNA, the CDR3 is TGTGCCAGCAGTTTCGGACAGGGTGCAAGAAACACCATATATTTT. Protein sequence: CASSFGQGARNTIYF.

DNA for the CDR3: TGTGCCAGCAGTAAGGGACTAGCGGTAAACACAGATACGCAGTATTTT. Its translation: CASSKGLAVNTDTQYF. This chain connects TRBV28 to TRBJ2-3, with 11 bases aligning to TRBD2. The CDR3 is 16 amino acids. J was trimmed by 2 bases and V by 5 bases; bases with no gene match: 6. Germline loops: CDR1 MDHEN, CDR2 SYDVKM. Full variable domain (missing parts from reference TRBV28 and TRBJ2-3): DVKVTQSSRYLVKRTGEKVFLECVQDMDHENMFWYRQDPGLGLRLIYFSYDVKMKEKGDIPEGYSVSREKKERFSLILESASTNQTSMYLCASSKGLAVNTDTQYFGPGTRLTVL.

J is TRBJ2-2 and V is TRBV5-6; possibly TRBD2 for D (7 bases). Trimming took 2 bases from V and 4 from J, leaving 12 bases between them. This CDR3 comprises 15 residues. Germline V gene sequence: CDR1 SGHDT, CDR2 YYEEEE. In DNA, the CDR3 is TGTGCCAGCAGCTTCGGGGGGCGCGGCACCGGGGAGCTGTTTTTT. Its translation: CASSFGGRGTGELFF.

The chain joins TRBV29-1 to TRBJ2-6; D not certain. This CDR3 is 15 amino acids long. The germline gives CDR1 SQVTM, CDR2 ANQGSEA. V lost 7 bases to trimming and J lost 0 bases, with 13 bases between them. CDR3 loop: CSAAIQNSGANVLTF. The CDR3 region has the DNA TGCAGCGCCGCGATTCAAAACTCTGGGGCCAACGTCCTGACTTTC.

The chain uses TRBV18 and TRBJ1-1; 8 positions match TRBD1. The CDR3 has 16 amino acids. Losses at the gene ends were 8 bases for V and 0 bases for J; bases not matched to a gene: 11. Germline V gene data show CDR1 as KGHSH and CDR2 as LQKENI. The CDR3 DNA reads as TGTGCCAGCACCCGGGACAGGTCTCTATTGAACACTGAAGCTTTCTTT. Translated: CASTRDRSLLNTEAFF.

This clone was observed a single time. This chain joins TRBV5-1 and TRBJ1-3; 7 bases fit TRBD1. Germline values: CDR1 SGHRS, CDR2 YFSETQ. The CDR3 extends over 14 amino acids. V was clipped by 7 bases and J by 4 bases; unmatched bases: 8. The CDR3 DNA is TGCGCCAGCGCCAGGGGGGCGCAGGGAAACACCATATATTTT. It is translated as CASARGAQGNTIYF. Full variable domain (outside the CDR3, taken from reference TRBV5-1 and TRBJ1-3): KAGVTQTPRYLIKTRGQQVTLSCSPISGHRSVSWYQQTPGQGLQFLFEYFSETQRNKGNFPGRFSGRQFSNSRSEMNVSTLELGDSALYLCASARGAQGNTIYFGEGSWLTVV.

The J gene is TRBJ2-1, the V gene TRBV10-1; no reliable D call. CDR3 length: 15 amino acids. Deletions cut 4 bases from V and 0 bases from J, with 10 bases between. The germline V gene has CDR1 WNHNN and CDR2 SYGVQD (reference sequence). CDR3 DNA sequence: TGCGCCAGCAGTGTCAAGAGTAGCTCCTACAATGAGCAGTTCTTC. Translated: CASSVKSSSYNEQFF.

The table lists this clone with a count of one. V gene TRBV7-9 combines with J gene TRBJ2-3; weak D call: TRBD2 (5 bases). The germline V gene has CDR1 SEHNR and CDR2 FQNEAQ (reference sequence). Trimming left V 2 bases short and J 1 base short, with 19 bases between. CDR3 size: 18 residues. CDR3 protein: CASSLNSGVGIGTDTQYF. DNA for the CDR3: TGTGCCAGCAGCTTAAACAGTGGGGTCGGGATTGGCACAGATACGCAGTATTTT.

The chain joins TRBV27 to TRBJ2-7, with D maybe TRBD1 (6 bases). The CDR3 sequence is 17 residues long. The ends were cut back, 5 bases at V and 2 bases at J, with 22 bases in the middle. From germline, CDR1 is MNHEY and CDR2 SMNVEV (reference sequence). The CDR3 loop is CASSGGGWGPSAYEQYF. In DNA, the CDR3 is TGTGCCAGCAGTGGGGGTGGTTGGGGGCCGTCGGCCTACGAGCAGTACTTC.

The chain is built from TRBV5-1 and TRBJ1-5; 8 nucleotides agree with TRBD1. The CDR3 is 16 residues long. V lost 2 bases, J lost 2 bases, and 6 bases stayed unmatched. Germline CDR1 and CDR2: SGHRS and YFSETQ. CDR3 sequence: CASSFRGRMGNQPQHF. The CDR3 DNA follows: TGCGCCAGCAGCTTCAGGGGGCGGATGGGCAATCAGCCCCAGCATTTT.

This chain connects TRBV5-1 to TRBJ2-3; the match to TRBD2 covers 9 bases. Trimming took 5 bases from V and 2 from J; bases not matched to a gene: 6. Germline loops: CDR1 SGHRS, CDR2 YFSETQ. This CDR3 contains 15 residues. The CDR3 nucleotides read TGCGCCAGCAGTTTGACTAGCGGTTTCACAGATACGCAGTATTTT. Amino acid sequence: CASSLTSGFTDTQYF.